These T cell receptor beta chains were read from a single sample in a study of T-cell reconstitution after alpha-beta-depleted transplantation in children. TCRdb fed the PCR reads into MiXCR, producing one record per CDR3 protein. Among about 280,000 distinct CDR3 sequences listed, 11% were seen once. The input for sequencing was peripheral blood, taken 180 days after TCRalphabeta/CD19-depleted stem cell transplant. These TCRs come from a male patient between 2 and 15 years old who had a stem cell transplant for chronic granulomatous disease, so the T cells may come from the graft donor. The CDR3 runs from the conserved cysteine through the conserved F or W. The D gene is left open where the match is weak. Not all rows give a size; the values are once, few, many and, for expanded clones, a class.

d_gene: .; abundance: .; v_gene: TRBV5-5; j_gene: TRBJ2-7; CDR3aa: CASSPGLRSYEQYF; CDR3nt: TGTGCCAGCAGCCCTGGGCTCCGCTCCTACGAGCAGTACTTC
d_gene: .; abundance: many; v_gene: TRBV6-5; j_gene: TRBJ2-6; CDR3aa: CASSYTVGGDSGANVLTF; CDR3nt: TGTGCCAGCAGTTACACTGTGGGGGGCGACTCTGGGGCCAACGTCCTGACTTTC
d_gene: TRBD1; abundance: many; v_gene: TRBV15; j_gene: TRBJ2-1; CDR3aa: CATSRDTQKTGNEQFF; CDR3nt: TGTGCCACCAGCAGAGATACGCAGAAGACAGGGAATGAGCAGTTCTTC
d_gene: TRBD2; abundance: .; v_gene: TRBV12-3/TRBV12-4; j_gene: TRBJ2-5; CDR3aa: CASRPTSGRETQYF; CDR3nt: TGTGCCAGCAGACCGACTAGCGGTAGGGAGACCCAGTACTTC
d_gene: .; abundance: few; v_gene: TRBV12-3/TRBV12-4; j_gene: TRBJ2-7; CDR3aa: CASSSSHGPQGDEQYF; CDR3nt: TGTGCCAGCAGTTCCTCCCACGGACCCCAAGGCGACGAGCAGTACTTC
d_gene: .; abundance: many; v_gene: TRBV28; j_gene: TRBJ2-5; CDR3aa: CASRDNLSMRGQETQYF; CDR3nt: TGTGCCAGCAGAGATAACCTTTCAATGCGGGGCCAAGAGACCCAGTACTTC
d_gene: TRBD2; abundance: .; v_gene: TRBV2; j_gene: TRBJ2-3; CDR3aa: CASSTGTSDTDTQYF; CDR3nt: TGTGCCAGCAGTACCGGGACTAGCGACACAGATACGCAGTATTTT
d_gene: TRBD2; abundance: many; v_gene: TRBV18; j_gene: TRBJ2-1; CDR3aa: CASSLVLAGGSEQFF; CDR3nt: TGTGCCAGCTCCCTAGTATTAGCGGGAGGAAGTGAGCAGTTCTTC
d_gene: .; abundance: .; v_gene: TRBV5-1; j_gene: TRBJ2-1; CDR3aa: CASSLRTFLEQFF; CDR3nt: TGCGCCAGCAGCCTCAGGACTTTTCTTGAGCAGTTCTTC
d_gene: .; abundance: few; v_gene: TRBV3-2; j_gene: TRBJ2-5; CDR3aa: CASSKRTSGRQETQYF; CDR3nt: TGTGCCAGCTCCAAAAGGACTAGCGGAAGGCAAGAGACCCAGTACTTC
d_gene: .; abundance: many; v_gene: TRBV7-9; j_gene: TRBJ2-7; CDR3aa: CASSFPSSTSSYEQYF; CDR3nt: TGTGCCAGCAGCTTCCCCTCTAGCACAAGCTCCTACGAGCAGTACTTC
d_gene: .; abundance: many; v_gene: TRBV29-1; j_gene: TRBJ2-4; CDR3aa: CSAHPTGGAKNIQYF; CDR3nt: TGCAGCGCCCATCCGACAGGTGGGGCCAAAAACATTCAGTACTTC
d_gene: TRBD1; abundance: many; v_gene: TRBV5-1; j_gene: TRBJ2-7; CDR3aa: CASSNRDRAWVEQYF; CDR3nt: TGCGCCAGCAGCAACCGGGACAGGGCATGGGTCGAGCAGTACTTC
d_gene: .; abundance: many; v_gene: TRBV24-1; j_gene: TRBJ2-5; CDR3aa: CATSDYDPGARETQYF; CDR3nt: TGTGCCACCAGTGATTACGACCCTGGGGCGAGGGAGACCCAGTACTTC
d_gene: .; abundance: .; v_gene: TRBV3-1; j_gene: TRBJ2-2; CDR3aa: CASSRRQAVPSNTGELFF; CDR3nt: TGTGCCAGCAGCCGTAGACAGGCAGTACCTTCGAACACCGGGGAGCTGTTTTTT
d_gene: .; abundance: many; v_gene: TRBV9; j_gene: TRBJ2-7; CDR3aa: CASSVAAGGNYEQYF; CDR3nt: TGTGCCAGCAGCGTAGCAGCCGGGGGAAACTACGAGCAGTACTTC
d_gene: .; abundance: few; v_gene: TRBV19; j_gene: TRBJ2-1; CDR3aa: CASSILREGNEQFF; CDR3nt: TGTGCCAGTAGTATATTGCGGGAAGGCAATGAGCAGTTCTTC
d_gene: .; abundance: many; v_gene: TRBV7-8; j_gene: TRBJ2-2; CDR3aa: CASSLEYTGELFF; CDR3nt: TGTGCCAGCAGCTTAGAGTACACCGGGGAGCTGTTTTTT
d_gene: TRBD1; abundance: many; v_gene: TRBV27; j_gene: TRBJ2-1; CDR3aa: CASRVLGTGKNEQFF; CDR3nt: TGTGCCAGCAGGGTTTTAGGGACAGGGAAGAATGAGCAGTTCTTC
d_gene: .; abundance: many; v_gene: TRBV4-2; j_gene: TRBJ1-5; CDR3aa: CASSRKGDDGSSNQPQHF; CDR3nt: TGTGCCAGCAGCCGTAAGGGGGACGATGGGAGTAGCAATCAGCCCCAGCATTTT
d_gene: .; abundance: many; v_gene: TRBV6-1; j_gene: TRBJ1-5; CDR3aa: CASSRGGNNQPQHF; CDR3nt: TGTGCCAGCAGCAGAGGCGGGAACAATCAGCCCCAGCATTTT
d_gene: TRBD1; abundance: many; v_gene: TRBV20-1; j_gene: TRBJ2-2; CDR3aa: CSAVDRAKSTGELFF; CDR3nt: TGCAGTGCTGTCGACAGGGCTAAATCCACCGGGGAGCTGTTTTTT